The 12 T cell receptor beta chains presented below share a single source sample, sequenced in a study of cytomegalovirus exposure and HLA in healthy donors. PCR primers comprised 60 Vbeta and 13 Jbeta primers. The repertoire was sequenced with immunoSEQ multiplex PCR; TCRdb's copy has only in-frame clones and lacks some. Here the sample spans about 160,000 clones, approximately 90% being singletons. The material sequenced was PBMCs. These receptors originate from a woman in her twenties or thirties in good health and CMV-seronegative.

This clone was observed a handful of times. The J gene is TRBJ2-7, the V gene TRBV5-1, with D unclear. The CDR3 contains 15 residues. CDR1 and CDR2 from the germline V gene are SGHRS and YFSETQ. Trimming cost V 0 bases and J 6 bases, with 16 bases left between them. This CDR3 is CASSLGIAAKVEQYF. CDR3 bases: TGCGCCAGCAGCTTGGGTATAGCAGCGAAGGTCGAGCAGTACTTC.

The CDR3 spells CASSLRGQGGVSPLHF. Here the CDR3 DNA reads TGTGCCAGCAGCCTAAGGGGACAGGGGGGAGTTTCACCCCTCCACTTT. The J gene is TRBJ1-6, the V gene TRBV7-2; 11 nucleotides align to TRBD1. Germline assignment: CDR1 SGHTA and CDR2 FQGNSA. This CDR3 contains 16 residues. The ends lost 5 bases at V and 9 bases at J; junction bases unmatched: 9.

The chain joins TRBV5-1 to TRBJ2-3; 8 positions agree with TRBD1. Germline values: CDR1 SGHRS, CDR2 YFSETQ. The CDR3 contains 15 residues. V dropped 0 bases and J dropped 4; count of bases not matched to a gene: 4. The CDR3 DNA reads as TGCGCCAGCAGCTTGGGGGACAGGTCCTCAGATACGCAGTATTTT. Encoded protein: CASSLGDRSSDTQYF.

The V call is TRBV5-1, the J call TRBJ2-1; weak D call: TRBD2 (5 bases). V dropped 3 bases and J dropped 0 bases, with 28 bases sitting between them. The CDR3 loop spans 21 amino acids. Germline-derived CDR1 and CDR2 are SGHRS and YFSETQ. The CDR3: CASSWTSGRLPGNSSYNEQFF. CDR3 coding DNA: TGCGCCAGCAGCTGGACTTCAGGACGCCTACCGGGGAACAGCTCCTACAATGAGCAGTTCTTC.

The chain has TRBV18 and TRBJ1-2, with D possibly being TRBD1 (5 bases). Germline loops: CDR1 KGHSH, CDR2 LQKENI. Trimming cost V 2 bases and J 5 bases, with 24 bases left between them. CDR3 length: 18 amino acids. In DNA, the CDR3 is TGTGCCAGCTCACCATCCCAGCCCGGGACTCGAGTTAATTATGGCTACACCTTC. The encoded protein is CASSPSQPGTRVNYGYTF.

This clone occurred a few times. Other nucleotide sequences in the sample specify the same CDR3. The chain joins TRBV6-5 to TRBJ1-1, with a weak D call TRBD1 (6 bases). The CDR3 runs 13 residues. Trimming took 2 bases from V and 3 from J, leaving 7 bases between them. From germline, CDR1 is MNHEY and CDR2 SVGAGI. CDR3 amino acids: CASSYEGDTEAFF. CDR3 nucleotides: TGTGCCAGCAGTTACGAGGGGGACACTGAAGCTTTCTTT.

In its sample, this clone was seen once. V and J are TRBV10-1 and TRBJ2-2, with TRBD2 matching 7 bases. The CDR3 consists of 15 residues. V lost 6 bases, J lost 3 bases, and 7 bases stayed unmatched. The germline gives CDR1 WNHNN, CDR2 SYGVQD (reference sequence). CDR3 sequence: CASRSAGKDTGELFF. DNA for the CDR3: TGCGCCAGCAGGTCAGCGGGGAAAGACACCGGGGAGCTGTTTTTT.

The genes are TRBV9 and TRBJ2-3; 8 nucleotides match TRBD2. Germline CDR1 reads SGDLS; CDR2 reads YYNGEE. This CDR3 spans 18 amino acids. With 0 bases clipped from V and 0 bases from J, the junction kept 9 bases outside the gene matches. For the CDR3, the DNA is TGTGCCAGCAGCGTAGATCCTAGCGGGCAGACTAGCACAGATACGCAGTATTTT. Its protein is CASSVDPSGQTSTDTQYF.

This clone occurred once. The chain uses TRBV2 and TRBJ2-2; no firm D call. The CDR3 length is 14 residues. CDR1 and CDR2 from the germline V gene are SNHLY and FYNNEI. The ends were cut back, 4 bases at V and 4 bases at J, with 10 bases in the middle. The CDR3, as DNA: TGTGCCAGCAGTGCACAGATCCTCACCGGGGAGCTGTTTTTT. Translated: CASSAQILTGELFF.

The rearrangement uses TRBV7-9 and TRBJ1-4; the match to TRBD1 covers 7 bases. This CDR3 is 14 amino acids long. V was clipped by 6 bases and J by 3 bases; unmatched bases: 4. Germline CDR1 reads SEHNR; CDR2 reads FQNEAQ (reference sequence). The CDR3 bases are TGTGCCAGCAGGGGGGACAGCCCTAATGAAAAACTGTTTTTT. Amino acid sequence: CASRGDSPNEKLFF.

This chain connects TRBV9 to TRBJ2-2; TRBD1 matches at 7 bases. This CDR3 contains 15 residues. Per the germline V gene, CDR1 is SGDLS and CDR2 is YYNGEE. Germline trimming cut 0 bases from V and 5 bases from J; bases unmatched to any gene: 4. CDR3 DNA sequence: TGTGCCAGCAGCGTAGAGGGGGCCAGGACCGGGGAGCTGTTTTTT. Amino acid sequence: CASSVEGARTGELFF. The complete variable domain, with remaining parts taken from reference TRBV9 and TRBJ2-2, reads DSGVTQTPKHLITATGQRVTLRCSPRSGDLSVYWYQQSLDQGLQFLIQYYNGEERAKGNILERFSAQQFPDLHSELNLSSLELGDSALYFCASSVEGARTGELFFGEGSRLTVL.

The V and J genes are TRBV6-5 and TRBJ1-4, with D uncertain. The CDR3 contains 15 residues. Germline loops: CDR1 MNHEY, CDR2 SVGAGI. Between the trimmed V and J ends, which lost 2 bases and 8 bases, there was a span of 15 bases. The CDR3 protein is CASSYIRLDAEKLFF. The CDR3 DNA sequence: TGTGCCAGCAGTTACATCCGGTTAGATGCGGAAAAACTGTTTTTT.